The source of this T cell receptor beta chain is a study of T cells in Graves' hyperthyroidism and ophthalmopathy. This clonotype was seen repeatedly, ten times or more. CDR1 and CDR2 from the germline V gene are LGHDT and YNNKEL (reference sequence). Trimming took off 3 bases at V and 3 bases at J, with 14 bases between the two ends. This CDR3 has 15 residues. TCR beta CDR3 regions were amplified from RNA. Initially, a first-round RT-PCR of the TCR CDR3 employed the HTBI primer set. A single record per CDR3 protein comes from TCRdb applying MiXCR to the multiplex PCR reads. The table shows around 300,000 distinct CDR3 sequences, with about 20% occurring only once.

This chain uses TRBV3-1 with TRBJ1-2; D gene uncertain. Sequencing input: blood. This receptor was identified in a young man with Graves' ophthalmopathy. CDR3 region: CASSQWFQNDYGYTF. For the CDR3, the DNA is TGTGCCAGCAGCCAGTGGTTTCAAAACGACTATGGCTACACCTTC.